This T cell receptor beta chain appears in the sequencing data of a study of T cell changes during pregnancy in multiple sclerosis (dated by TCRdb to between 2018 and 2021). Notes on the research overall: The study examined how the T cell repertoire changed over the course of pregnancy in women with multiple sclerosis.

Notes on this clone: No cognate antigen has been identified for it. No base-level quality is on record; no much larger clone is a single base apart.

The method behind the library was the immunoSEQ multiplex PCR assay. What TCRdb holds here is the immuneACCESS table cut down to in-frame rearrangements. Part of the clones is not present; checked against another copy, under half of the missing clones reflect an unresolved V gene, and the others are unexplained. The sample table shows 20,000 to 30,000 clones, and approximately 90% are seen once. The top ten constitute 0.74% of the sample. From cysteine to phenylalanine, the CDR3 is 16 amino acids long. The DNA shown is the 48-base CDR3, in frame from base 1. The CDR1 and CDR2 encoded by the germline V gene are SGHTA and FQGNSA. V is pruned by 1 base and J by 0 bases, leaving 5 bases of the junction without a gene match.

This material consisted of CD4+ T cells from peripheral blood mononuclear cells, taken in the first trimester of pregnancy. The chain is encoded by TRBV7-2 joined to TRBJ1-2, and TRBD1 aligns with 7 junction nucleotides. This TCR was recovered from a female donor in good health, enrolled as a control in a pregnancy study. The bases read TGTGCCAGCAGCTTAGTGAGTCAGGGGGCTAACTATGGCTACACCTTC. The translation is CASSLVSQGANYGYTF.